This TCR beta chain was identified in a study of blood T cell repertoires in COVID-19. Whole-study context: Nucleic acid was either cDNA or gDNA, and it came from T cells, B-cell-depleted T cells, or PBMCs.

CDR1 SGHTA and CDR2 FQGTGA come from the germline V gene. J lost 7 bases, V lost 2 bases, and 5 bases had no gene match. The CDR3 sequence is 14 residues long. Repertoires were generated with immunoSEQ multiplex PCR, while TCRdb's copy carries only in-frame clones and drops some. The data show roughly 90,000 clones, roughly 88% seen once. Sequencing used peripheral blood. The sequence came from a woman of 80 years or more with active or convalescent COVID-19. The chain uses TRBV7-3 and TRBJ2-5; the match to TRBD1 covers 9 bases. CDR3 DNA: TGTGCCAGCAGCTTAGGGGACAGGGTTGGGACCCAGTACTTC. This gives the protein CASSLGDRVGTQYF.